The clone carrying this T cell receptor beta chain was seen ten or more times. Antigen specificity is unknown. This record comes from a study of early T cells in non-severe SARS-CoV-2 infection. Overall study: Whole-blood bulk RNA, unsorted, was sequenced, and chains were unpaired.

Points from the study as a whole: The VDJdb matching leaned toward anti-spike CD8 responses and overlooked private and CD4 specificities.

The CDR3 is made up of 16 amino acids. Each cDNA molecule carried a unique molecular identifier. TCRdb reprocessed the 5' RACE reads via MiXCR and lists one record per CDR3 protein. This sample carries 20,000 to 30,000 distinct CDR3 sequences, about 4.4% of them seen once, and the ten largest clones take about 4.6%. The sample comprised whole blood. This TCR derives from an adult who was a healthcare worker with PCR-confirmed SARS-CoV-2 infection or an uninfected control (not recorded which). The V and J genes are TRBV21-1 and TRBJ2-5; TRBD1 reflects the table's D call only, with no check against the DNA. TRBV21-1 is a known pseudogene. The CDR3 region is CASIGPRGSYQETQYF. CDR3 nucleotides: TGTGCCAGCATAGGACCCAGGGGGTCTTATCAAGAGACCCAGTACTTC.